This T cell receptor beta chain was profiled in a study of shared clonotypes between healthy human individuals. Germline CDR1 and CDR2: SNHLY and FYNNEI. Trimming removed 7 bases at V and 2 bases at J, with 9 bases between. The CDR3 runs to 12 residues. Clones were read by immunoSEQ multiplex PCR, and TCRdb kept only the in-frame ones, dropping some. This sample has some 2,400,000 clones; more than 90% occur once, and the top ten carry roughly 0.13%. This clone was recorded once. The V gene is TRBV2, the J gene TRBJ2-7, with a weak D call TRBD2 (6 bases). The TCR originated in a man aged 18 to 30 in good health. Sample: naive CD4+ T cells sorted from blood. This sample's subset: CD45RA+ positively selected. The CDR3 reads CASKEGPYEQYF. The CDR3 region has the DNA TGTGCCAGCAAGGAGGGTCCCTACGAGCAGTACTTC.